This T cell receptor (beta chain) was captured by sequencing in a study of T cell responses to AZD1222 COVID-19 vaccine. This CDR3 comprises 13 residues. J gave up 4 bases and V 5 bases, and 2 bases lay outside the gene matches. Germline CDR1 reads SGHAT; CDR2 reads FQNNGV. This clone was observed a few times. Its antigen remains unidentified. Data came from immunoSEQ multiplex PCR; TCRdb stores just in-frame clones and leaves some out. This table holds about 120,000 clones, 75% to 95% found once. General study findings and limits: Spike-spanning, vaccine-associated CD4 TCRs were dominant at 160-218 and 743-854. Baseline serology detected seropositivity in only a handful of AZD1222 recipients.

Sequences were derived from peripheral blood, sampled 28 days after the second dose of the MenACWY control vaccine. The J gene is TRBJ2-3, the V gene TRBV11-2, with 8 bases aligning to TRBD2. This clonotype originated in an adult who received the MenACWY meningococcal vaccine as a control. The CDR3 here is CASSGGGSDTQYF. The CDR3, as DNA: TGTGCCAGCAGCGGCGGGGGGTCAGATACGCAGTATTTT.